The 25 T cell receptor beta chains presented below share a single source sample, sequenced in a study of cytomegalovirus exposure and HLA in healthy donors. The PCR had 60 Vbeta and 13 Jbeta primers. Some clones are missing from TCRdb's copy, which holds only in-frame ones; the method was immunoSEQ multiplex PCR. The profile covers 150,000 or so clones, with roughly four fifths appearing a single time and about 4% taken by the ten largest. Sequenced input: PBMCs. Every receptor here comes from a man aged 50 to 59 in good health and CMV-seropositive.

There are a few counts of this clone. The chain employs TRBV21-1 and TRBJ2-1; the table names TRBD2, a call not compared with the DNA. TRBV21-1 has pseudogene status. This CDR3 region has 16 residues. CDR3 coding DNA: TGTGCCAGCAGCAAAAAGAACGGGAGGGGGGGGAATGAGCAGTTCTTC. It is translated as CASSKKNGRGGNEQFF.

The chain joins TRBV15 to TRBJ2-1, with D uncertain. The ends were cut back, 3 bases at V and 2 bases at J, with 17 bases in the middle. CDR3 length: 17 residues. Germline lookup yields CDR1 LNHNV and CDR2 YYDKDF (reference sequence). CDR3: CATSRPFKASTYNEQFF. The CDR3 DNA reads TGTGCCACCAGCAGGCCGTTCAAAGCGTCTACCTACAATGAGCAGTTCTTC.

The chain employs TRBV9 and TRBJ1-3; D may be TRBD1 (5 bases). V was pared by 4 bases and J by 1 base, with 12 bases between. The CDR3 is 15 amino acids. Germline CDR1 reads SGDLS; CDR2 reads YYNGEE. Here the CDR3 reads CASSTQGTSGNTIYF. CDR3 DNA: TGTGCCAGCAGCACGCAGGGTACGTCTGGAAACACCATATATTTT.

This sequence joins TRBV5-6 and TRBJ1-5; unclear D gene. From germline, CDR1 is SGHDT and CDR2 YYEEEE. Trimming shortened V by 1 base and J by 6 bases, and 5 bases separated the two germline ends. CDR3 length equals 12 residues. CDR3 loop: CASSLRGQPQHF. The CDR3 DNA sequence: TGTGCCAGCAGCTTGCGGGGTCAGCCCCAGCATTTT.

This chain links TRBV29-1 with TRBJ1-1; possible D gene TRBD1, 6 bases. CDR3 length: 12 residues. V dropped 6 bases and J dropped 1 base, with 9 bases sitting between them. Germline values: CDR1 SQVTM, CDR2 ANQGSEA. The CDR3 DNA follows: TGCAGCGTGAGAGGGGGGAACACTGAAGCTTTCTTT. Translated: CSVRGGNTEAFF.

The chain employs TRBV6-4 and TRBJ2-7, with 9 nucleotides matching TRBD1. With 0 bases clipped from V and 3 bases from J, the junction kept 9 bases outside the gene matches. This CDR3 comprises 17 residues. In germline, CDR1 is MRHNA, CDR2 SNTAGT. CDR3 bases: TGTGCCAGCAGTGACTCAAGTTGGGACAGGGCCAGCTACGAGCAGTACTTC. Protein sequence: CASSDSSWDRASYEQYF.

The CDR3 DNA reads as TGTGCCAGCAGCCAGGGTTACTCTGGAAACACCATATATTTT. Amino acids: CASSQGYSGNTIYF. This sequence joins TRBV5-6 and TRBJ1-3; possibly TRBD1 for D (5 bases). Germline CDR1 SGHDT, CDR2 YYEEEE. Trimming pared 4 bases from V and 0 bases from J, leaving 8 bases between. CDR3 size: 14 residues.

The CDR3 DNA reads TGTGCCAGCAGCCGACGAACAGGGGGTACTGAAGCTTTCTTT. Translation: CASSRRTGGTEAFF. The chain has TRBV9 and TRBJ1-1; 8 positions agree with TRBD1. J was trimmed by 5 bases and V by 4 bases; bases with no gene match: 7. This CDR3 is built from 14 residues. Germline CDR1 SGDLS, CDR2 YYNGEE.

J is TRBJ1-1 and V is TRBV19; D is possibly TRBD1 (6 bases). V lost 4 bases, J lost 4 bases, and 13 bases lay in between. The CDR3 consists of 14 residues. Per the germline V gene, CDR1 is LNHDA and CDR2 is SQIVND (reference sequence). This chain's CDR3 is CASSSRAGATEAFF. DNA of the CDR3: TGTGCCAGTAGTAGCCGGGCAGGGGCCACTGAAGCTTTCTTT. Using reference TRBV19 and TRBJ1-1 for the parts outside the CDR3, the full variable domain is DGGITQSPKYLFRKEGQNVTLSCEQNLNHDAMYWYRQDPGQGLRLIYYSQIVNDFQKGDIAEGYSVSREKKESFPLTVTSAQKNPTAFYLCASSSRAGATEAFFGQGTRLTVV.

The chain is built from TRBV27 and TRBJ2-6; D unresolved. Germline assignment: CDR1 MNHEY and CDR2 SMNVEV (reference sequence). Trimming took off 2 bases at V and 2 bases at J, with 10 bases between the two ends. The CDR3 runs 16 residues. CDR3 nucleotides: TGTGCCAGCAGTTTAGGTTTGCGGCCTGGGGCCAACGTCCTGACTTTC. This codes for CASSLGLRPGANVLTF.

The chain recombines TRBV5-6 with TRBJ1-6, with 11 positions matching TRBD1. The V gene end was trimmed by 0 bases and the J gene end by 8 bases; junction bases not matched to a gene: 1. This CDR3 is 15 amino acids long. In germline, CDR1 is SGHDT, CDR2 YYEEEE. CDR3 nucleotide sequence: TGTGCCAGCAGCTTGGGGACAGGGGGCTATTCACCCCTCCACTTT. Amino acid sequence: CASSLGTGGYSPLHF.

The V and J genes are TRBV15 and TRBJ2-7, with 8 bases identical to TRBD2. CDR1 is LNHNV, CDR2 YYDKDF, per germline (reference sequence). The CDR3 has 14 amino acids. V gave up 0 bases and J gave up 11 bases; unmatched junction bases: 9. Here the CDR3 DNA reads TGTGCCACCAGCAGAGATCAGGGACTAGTTGGGAAGTACTTC. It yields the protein CATSRDQGLVGKYF.

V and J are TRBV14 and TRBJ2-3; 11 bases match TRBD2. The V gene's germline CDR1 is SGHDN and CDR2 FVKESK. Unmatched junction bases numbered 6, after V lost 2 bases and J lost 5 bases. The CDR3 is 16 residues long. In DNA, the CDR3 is TGTGCCAGCAGCCAACTAGCGGGGGGCTGGGTAGATACGCAGTATTTT. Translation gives CASSQLAGGWVDTQYF.

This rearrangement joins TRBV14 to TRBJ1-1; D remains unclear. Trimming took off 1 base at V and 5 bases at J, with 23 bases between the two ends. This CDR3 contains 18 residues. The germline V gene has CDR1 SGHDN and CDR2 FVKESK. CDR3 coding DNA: TGTGCCAGCAGCCAAGGAGGAATGGCCGCGCGGCTGATTACTGAAGCTTTCTTT. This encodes CASSQGGMAARLITEAFF.

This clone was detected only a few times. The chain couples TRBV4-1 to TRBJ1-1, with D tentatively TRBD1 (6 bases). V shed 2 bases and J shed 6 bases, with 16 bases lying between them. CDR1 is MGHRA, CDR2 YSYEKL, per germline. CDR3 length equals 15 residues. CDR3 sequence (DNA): TGCGCCAGCAGCCAATACGCAGGGGAGAAGCCTGAAGCTTTCTTT. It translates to CASSQYAGEKPEAFF.

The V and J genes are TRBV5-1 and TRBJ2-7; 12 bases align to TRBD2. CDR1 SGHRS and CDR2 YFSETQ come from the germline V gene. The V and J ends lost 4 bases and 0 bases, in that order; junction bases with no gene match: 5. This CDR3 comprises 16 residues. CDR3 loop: CASSPPSGGASYEQYF. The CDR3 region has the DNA TGCGCCAGCAGCCCTCCTAGCGGGGGGGCCTCCTACGAGCAGTACTTC.

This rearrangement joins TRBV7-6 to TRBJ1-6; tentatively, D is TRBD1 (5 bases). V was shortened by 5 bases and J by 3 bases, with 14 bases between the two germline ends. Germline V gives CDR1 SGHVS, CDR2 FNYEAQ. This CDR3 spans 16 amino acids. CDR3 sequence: CASSLGSGGYNSPLHF. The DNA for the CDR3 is TGTGCCAGCAGCCTCGGGTCCGGGGGCTATAATTCACCCCTCCACTTT.

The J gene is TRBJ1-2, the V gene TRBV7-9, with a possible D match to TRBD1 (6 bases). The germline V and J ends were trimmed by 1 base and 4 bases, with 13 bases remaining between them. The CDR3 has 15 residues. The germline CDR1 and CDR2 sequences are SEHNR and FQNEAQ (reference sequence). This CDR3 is CASSLVGAARYGYTF. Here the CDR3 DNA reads TGTGCCAGCAGCTTAGTGGGGGCGGCCCGCTATGGCTACACCTTC. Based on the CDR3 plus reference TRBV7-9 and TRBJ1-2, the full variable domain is DTGVSQNPRHKITKRGQNVTFRCDPISEHNRLYWYRQTLGQGPEFLTYFQNEAQLEKSRLLSDRFSAERPKGSFSTLEIQRTEQGDSAMYLCASSLVGAARYGYTFGSGTRLTVV.

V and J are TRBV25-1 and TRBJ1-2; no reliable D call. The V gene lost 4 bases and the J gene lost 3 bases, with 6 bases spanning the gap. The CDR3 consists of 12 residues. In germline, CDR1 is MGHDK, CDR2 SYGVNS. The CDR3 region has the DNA TGTGCCAGCAGTGCAGGCTACTATGGCTACACCTTC. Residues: CASSAGYYGYTF.

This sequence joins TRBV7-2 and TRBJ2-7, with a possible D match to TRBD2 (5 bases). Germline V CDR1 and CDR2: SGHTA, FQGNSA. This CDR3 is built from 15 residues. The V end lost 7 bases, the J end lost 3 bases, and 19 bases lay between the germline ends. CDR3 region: CASNPKKDGNYEQYF. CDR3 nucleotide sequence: TGTGCCAGCAACCCAAAAAAAGACGGGAACTACGAGCAGTACTTC. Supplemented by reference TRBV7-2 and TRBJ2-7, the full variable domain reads GAGVSQSPSNKVTEKGKDVELRCDPISGHTALYWYRQSLGQGLEFLIYFQGNSAPDKSGLPSDRFSAERTGGSVSTLTIQRTQQEDSAVYLCASNPKKDGNYEQYFGPGTRLTVT.

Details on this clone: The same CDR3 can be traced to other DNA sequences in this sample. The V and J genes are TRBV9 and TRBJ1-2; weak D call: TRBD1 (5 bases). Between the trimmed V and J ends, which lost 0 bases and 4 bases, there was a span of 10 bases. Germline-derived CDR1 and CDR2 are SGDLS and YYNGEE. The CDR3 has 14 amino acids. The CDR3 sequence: CASSVESQGYGYTF. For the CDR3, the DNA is TGTGCCAGCAGCGTAGAGAGCCAGGGCTATGGCTACACCTTC.

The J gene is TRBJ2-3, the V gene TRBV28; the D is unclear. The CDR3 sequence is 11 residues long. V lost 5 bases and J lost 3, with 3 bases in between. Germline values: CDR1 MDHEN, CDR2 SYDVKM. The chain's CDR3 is CASSRTDTQYF. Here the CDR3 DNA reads TGTGCCAGCAGTCGGACAGATACGCAGTATTTT.

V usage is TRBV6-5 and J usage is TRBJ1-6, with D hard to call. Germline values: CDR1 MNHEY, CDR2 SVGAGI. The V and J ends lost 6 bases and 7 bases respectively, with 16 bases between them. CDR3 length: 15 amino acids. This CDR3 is CASRPNRVSNSPLHF. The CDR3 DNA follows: TGTGCCAGCAGACCCAACCGGGTCTCCAATTCACCCCTCCACTTT.

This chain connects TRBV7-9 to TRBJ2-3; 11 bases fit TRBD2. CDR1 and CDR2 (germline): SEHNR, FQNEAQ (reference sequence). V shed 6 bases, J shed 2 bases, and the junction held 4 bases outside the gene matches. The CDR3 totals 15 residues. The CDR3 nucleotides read TGTGCCAGCAGTCTAGCGGGGGGTGTCACAGATACGCAGTATTTT. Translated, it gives CASSLAGGVTDTQYF.

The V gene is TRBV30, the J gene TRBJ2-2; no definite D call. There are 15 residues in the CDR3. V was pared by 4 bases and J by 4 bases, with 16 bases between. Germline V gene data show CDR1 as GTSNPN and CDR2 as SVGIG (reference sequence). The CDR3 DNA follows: TGTGCCTGGATCTCCCCCTACCGAACCACCGGGGAGCTGTTTTTT. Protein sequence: CAWISPYRTTGELFF.